This T cell receptor beta chain was profiled in a study of blood T cell repertoires in COVID-19. Looking at the study overall: Italy, Spain and the United States were the sources of the convalescent and acute COVID-19 samples.

The V and J ends lost 4 bases and 5 bases, in that order; junction bases with no gene match: 18. CDR3 size: 21 residues. The germline V gene has CDR1 MDHEN and CDR2 SYDVKM. Source study methods: Reference gene primer amplification in the assay estimated nucleated cell counts. TCRdb's copy holds only in-frame clones and misses some; the assay was immunoSEQ multiplex PCR. V, J and clone size derive from that table, while D and trimming were established from the DNA sequence. The sample lists some 130,000 clones; around three quarters were seen once. The V call is TRBV28, the J call TRBJ2-2, with 14 bases identical to TRBD2. Material: peripheral blood. The receptor was derived from a human donor in a cohort sampled during active COVID-19. The CDR3 nucleotides are TGTGCCAGCAGTTCCATCCCCAGACTAGCGGGGGGGCCGGGAACGACCGGGGAGCTGTTTTTT. It yields the protein CASSSIPRLAGGPGTTGELFF.